One sample yielded the 27 T cell receptor beta chains listed below, sequenced in a study of blood T cells in healthy people across ages (dated by TCRdb to about 2015). Library prep was done by 5' RACE. These reads were obtained on an Illumina HiSeq 2500. The second PCR ran for about 6 to 11 cycles and used a J-beta primer mix along with a sample-barcoded 5' primer. In TCRdb, the public reads were trimmed at Q25 with fastp and aligned with MiXCR, with productive beta chains retained. Each CDR3 protein gets just one entry, which takes the most common genes and DNA from the rows behind it. The sample table lists around 1,000,000 distinct CDR3 sequences, 25% of them with a count of one. Of the sample, approximately 0.79% is held by the ten largest clones. These data also formed part of another study, on T cells of mothers and their children.

The sample taken for sequencing was blood. These receptor sequences come from a girl aged 2 to 10 in good health.

This clonotype was counted between two and nine times. The V call is TRBV24-1, the J call TRBJ2-7; tentatively, D is TRBD1 or TRBD2 (5 bases each). Germline CDR1 reads KGHDR; CDR2 reads SFDVKD. This CDR3 is 15 amino acids long. V was clipped by 2 bases and J by 2 bases, with 12 bases between them. The DNA for the CDR3 is TGTGCCACCAGTGATTCAACGGGACCTCCCTACGAGCAGTACTTC. Protein sequence: CATSDSTGPPYEQYF.

This rearrangement joins TRBV24-1 to TRBJ2-1; the match to TRBD2 covers 11 bases. This CDR3 has 18 residues. The germline gives CDR1 KGHDR, CDR2 SFDVKD. With 4 bases clipped from V and 7 bases from J, the junction kept 14 bases outside the gene matches. The CDR3 sequence is CATSDRETSGSGLNEQFF. The CDR3 nucleotides are TGTGCCACCAGTGACCGCGAAACTAGCGGGAGTGGGTTGAATGAGCAGTTCTTC.

The rearrangement joins TRBV4-3 to TRBJ2-5, with TRBD2 matching over 7 bases. The CDR3 loop spans 16 amino acids. CDR1 is LGHNA and CDR2 is YSLEER in the germline V gene. Trimming took 1 base from V and 11 from J; bases not matched to a gene: 16. For the CDR3, the DNA is TGCGCCAGCAGCCAAGTAGAGCGGGGCCCTACGGGGGAGCAGTACTTC. Protein sequence: CASSQVERGPTGEQYF.

The genes are TRBV12-3 or TRBV12-4 and TRBJ2-3; TRBD1 agrees at 7 bases. The CDR3 contains 15 residues. V lost 2 bases, J lost 4 bases, and 6 bases stayed unmatched. The CDR3 nucleotides are TGTGCCAGCAGTTTAACGACAGGGCGCGCAGATACGCAGTATTTT. The encoded protein is CASSLTTGRADTQYF.

The chain joins TRBV6-1 to TRBJ1-5; D not certain. Trimming removed 5 bases at V and 0 bases at J, with 23 bases between. Germline values: CDR1 MNHNS, CDR2 SASEGT. This CDR3 is 19 amino acids long. The CDR3 DNA follows: TGTGCCAGCAGTCCCAATGAACCCAGCCACCGTTATAGCAATCAGCCCCAGCATTTT. Amino acids: CASSPNEPSHRYSNQPQHF.

This chain uses TRBV4-2 with TRBJ2-1, with D perhaps TRBD2 (6 bases). CDR1 and CDR2 (germline): LGHNA, YNFKEQ. The length of the CDR3 is 16 residues. Trimming cost V 0 bases and J 6 bases, with 15 bases left between them. This chain's CDR3 is CASSQDVRLVPNEQFF. Here the CDR3 DNA reads TGTGCCAGCAGCCAAGATGTGCGACTAGTACCCAATGAGCAGTTCTTC.

There are a few counts of this clonotype. The V gene is TRBV4-1, the J gene TRBJ1-4, with D uncertain. Between the trimmed V and J ends, which lost 3 bases and 4 bases, there was a span of 12 bases. The CDR3 is made up of 15 amino acids. From germline, CDR1 is MGHRA and CDR2 YSYEKL. As DNA, the CDR3 is TGCGCCAGCAGCCAGGCTTCCAGCCTTAATGAAAAACTGTTTTTT. Translation gives CASSQASSLNEKLFF.

This clonotype came up many times. The chain is built from TRBV20-1 and TRBJ2-5, with D possibly being TRBD2 (6 bases). This CDR3 has 13 amino acids. Germline-derived CDR1 and CDR2 are DFQATT and SNEGSKA (reference sequence). The V gene lost 3 bases and the J gene lost 2 bases, with 10 bases spanning the gap. The DNA of the CDR3 is TGCAGTGCTAGGGCAGGAGGGCAAGAGACCCAGTACTTC. The encoded protein is CSARAGGQETQYF.

This clonotype was recorded a few times. The chain combines TRBV3-1 with TRBJ1-2; TRBD1 matches at 10 bases. V was pared by 4 bases and J by 12 bases, with 8 bases of the junction left unmatched. Germline V gene lookup returns CDR1 LGHDT and CDR2 YNNKEL (reference sequence). The CDR3 contains 13 residues. CDR3 amino acids: CASSPGTGEANTF. CDR3 sequence (DNA): TGTGCCAGCAGCCCCGGGACAGGGGAGGCTAACACCTTC.

This clonotype was seen a single time. The J gene is TRBJ2-1, the V gene TRBV12-3 or TRBV12-4; D gene ambiguous. The CDR3 extends over 13 amino acids. Between the trimmed V and J ends, which lost 11 bases and 6 bases, there was a span of 17 bases. In DNA, the CDR3 is TGTGCCGCCGCTGAGGAAGGGATCAATGAGCAGTTCTTC. The encoded protein is CAAAEEGINEQFF.

The sample holds many counts of this clonotype. The chain joins TRBV4-2 to TRBJ1-2, with D possibly being TRBD1 (6 bases). The CDR3 is 16 amino acids. V was trimmed by 0 bases and J by 3 bases, leaving 14 bases between them. Germline CDR1 reads LGHNA; CDR2 reads YNFKEQ. CDR3 DNA: TGTGCCAGCAGCCAAGAGGGGGACAATGTGCACTATGGCTACACCTTC. The encoded protein is CASSQEGDNVHYGYTF.

The chain combines TRBV20-1 with TRBJ2-5, with 7 bases lining up with TRBD2. Looked up from germline, CDR1 is DFQATT and CDR2 is SNEGSKA (reference sequence). V shed 0 bases, J shed 1 base, and the junction held 5 bases outside the gene matches. The CDR3 has 15 residues. DNA for the CDR3: TGCAGTGCTAGAGACTTACTAGCGATCCAAGAGACCCAGTACTTC. Amino acids: CSARDLLAIQETQYF.

This clonotype was counted a few times. The chain recombines TRBV12-3 or TRBV12-4 with TRBJ2-5; 9 positions agree with TRBD2. J gave up 2 bases and V 6 bases, and 7 bases lay outside the gene matches. The CDR3 totals 15 residues. The CDR3 spells CASRRFSGGQETQYF. CDR3 coding DNA: TGTGCCAGCAGGCGCTTTAGCGGGGGACAAGAGACCCAGTACTTC.

V and J are TRBV2 and TRBJ2-4; D gene ambiguous. The CDR3 sequence is 10 residues long. V was trimmed by 4 bases and J by 11 bases, leaving 6 bases between them. Per the germline V gene, CDR1 is SNHLY and CDR2 is FYNNEI. CDR3: CASSAEFQYF. The CDR3 coding sequence is TGTGCCAGCAGTGCGGAATTTCAGTACTTC.

The V gene is TRBV7-9, the J gene TRBJ2-7; a weak D match, TRBD2 (6 bases). CDR1 and CDR2 (germline): SEHNR, FQNEAQ (reference sequence). This CDR3 is 14 amino acids long. V dropped 5 bases and J dropped 1 base, with 12 bases sitting between them. CDR3 bases: TGTGCCAGCAGCCCGGGACTTACTTCCTACGAGCAGTACTTC. Translating gives CASSPGLTSYEQYF.

J is TRBJ2-6 and V is TRBV5-1; D is perhaps TRBD1 or TRBD2 (5 bases each). Germline V lookup: CDR1 SGHRS, CDR2 YFSETQ. The CDR3 is 15 amino acids. With 7 bases removed from V and 4 bases from J, the gap between germline ends came to 15 bases. The CDR3 here is CASGAPSGGANVLTF. In DNA, the CDR3 is TGCGCCAGCGGGGCCCCCTCGGGAGGGGCCAACGTCCTGACTTTC. Using reference TRBV5-1 and TRBJ2-6 for the parts outside the CDR3, the full variable domain is KAGVTQTPRYLIKTRGQQVTLSCSPISGHRSVSWYQQTPGQGLQFLFEYFSETQRNKGNFPGRFSGRQFSNSRSEMNVSTLELGDSALYLCASGAPSGGANVLTFGAGSRLTVL.

The chain couples TRBV4-3 to TRBJ1-2; no clear D. This CDR3 spans 15 amino acids. Germline-derived CDR1 and CDR2 are LGHNA and YSLEER. Trimming shortened V by 0 bases and J by 8 bases, and 16 bases separated the two germline ends. Here the CDR3 reads CASSQDNWSGEGYTF. The CDR3 coding sequence is TGCGCCAGCAGCCAAGATAACTGGTCGGGCGAGGGCTACACCTTC.

This clonotype was counted once. The J gene is TRBJ2-7, the V gene TRBV13; TRBD2 agrees at 11 bases. CDR1 is PRHDT and CDR2 is FYEKMQ in the germline V gene (reference sequence). V trimming: 5 bases; J trimming: 3 bases; junction bases outside the gene matches: 9. This CDR3 spans 16 amino acids. The CDR3 sequence is CASSPRRGLADYEQYF. The CDR3 DNA reads as TGTGCCAGCAGCCCGCGTCGGGGACTAGCGGACTACGAGCAGTACTTC.

This clonotype was seen a handful of times. The chain uses TRBV29-1 and TRBJ2-7; D remains unclear. Trimming took off 6 bases at V and 0 bases at J, with 9 bases between the two ends. CDR3 length: 12 amino acids. Looked up from germline, CDR1 is SQVTM and CDR2 is ANQGSEA. This CDR3 is CSVQISSYEQYF. In DNA form, the CDR3 reads TGCAGCGTACAAATAAGCTCCTACGAGCAGTACTTC.

The V and J genes are TRBV12-3 or TRBV12-4 and TRBJ1-5, with TRBD1 as a possible D gene (5 bases). The CDR3 contains 15 residues. The ends were cut back, 4 bases at V and 2 bases at J, with 12 bases in the middle. The CDR3 bases are TGTGCCAGCAGTTCCCAGGGAAGTGGCAATCAGCCCCAGCATTTT. It specifies CASSSQGSGNQPQHF.

This rearrangement joins TRBV7-2 to TRBJ2-1; the match to TRBD2 covers 9 bases. Trimming at V came to 6 bases and at J to 4 bases, leaving 7 bases not matched to a gene. This CDR3 is 15 amino acids long. CDR1 is SGHTA, CDR2 FQGNSA, per germline. DNA of the CDR3: TGTGCCAGCAGTAACAGCGGGGGGCCTTACAATGAGCAGTTCTTC. It is translated as CASSNSGGPYNEQFF.

This clonotype was detected only a few times. J is TRBJ2-7 and V is TRBV2; D uncertain. Trimming removed 0 bases at V and 6 bases at J, with 9 bases between. The CDR3 sequence is 13 residues long. The germline V gene encodes CDR1 SNHLY and CDR2 FYNNEI. As DNA, the CDR3 is TGTGCCAGCAGTGAAGCGCCTCGGTTCGAGCAGTACTTC. Encoded protein: CASSEAPRFEQYF. The whole variable domain, remainder taken from reference TRBV2 and TRBJ2-7, is EPEVTQTPSHQVTQMGQEVILRCVPISNHLYFYWYRQILGQKVEFLVSFYNNEISEKSEIFDDQFSVERPDGSNFTLKIRSTKLEDSAMYFCASSEAPRFEQYFGPGTRLTVT.

This clonotype turned up a few times. The V gene is TRBV5-1, the J gene TRBJ2-1; 7 nucleotides agree with TRBD1. The CDR3 consists of 13 residues. V lost 7 bases, J lost 3 bases, and 4 bases stayed unmatched. In germline, CDR1 is SGHRS, CDR2 YFSETQ. CDR3 region: CASVGQIYNEQFF. In DNA form, the CDR3 reads TGCGCCAGCGTGGGACAGATCTACAATGAGCAGTTCTTC.

Only a few counts were recorded for this clonotype. The chain couples TRBV4-1 to TRBJ2-3; D not certain. CDR3 length: 11 residues. V dropped 0 bases and J dropped 12 bases, with 7 bases sitting between them. Germline assignment: CDR1 MGHRA and CDR2 YSYEKL. CDR3 DNA sequence: TGCGCCAGCAGCCAAGAACTACACCAGTATTTT. It specifies CASSQELHQYF.

The rearrangement joins TRBV6-2 or TRBV6-3 to TRBJ1-5; a weak D match, TRBD1 (5 bases). Per the germline V gene, CDR1 is MNHEY and CDR2 is SVGEGT. Trimming stripped 6 bases from V and 6 bases from J, with 15 bases between. The CDR3 has 14 amino acids. The CDR3 nucleotides are TGTGCCAGCAGGCAGGGAGGTGGCCGTCAGCCCCAGCATTTT. It translates to CASRQGGGRQPQHF.

Comments on this clonotype: One end of the junction fails to match germline, which may point to a read error. This chain connects TRBV6-2 or TRBV6-3 to TRBJ2-7; 8 nucleotides match TRBD1. The CDR3 loop spans 17 amino acids. The germline V gene encodes CDR1 MNHEY and CDR2 SVGEGT. Here the CDR3 reads CASSTGTGRGPSCEQYF. The CDR3, as DNA: TGTGCCAGCAGCACTGGGACAGGACGCGGCCCTTCCTGCGAGCAGTACTTC.

The J gene is TRBJ2-3, the V gene TRBV7-3; 9 bases line up with TRBD2. The germline gives CDR1 SGHTA, CDR2 FQGTGA. V gave up 5 bases and J gave up 2 bases; unmatched junction bases: 8. This CDR3 has 16 amino acids. The CDR3 DNA follows: TGTGCCAGCAGCCCAATAGCGGGAGTGCTCACAGATACGCAGTATTTT. It specifies CASSPIAGVLTDTQYF.